This T cell receptor (beta chain) was identified during a study of blood T cell repertoires in COVID-19. For the study at large: Samples representing acute and convalescent COVID-19 were sourced from the United States, Italy and Spain. Sample material is recorded as cDNA or gDNA derived from T cells, B-cell-depleted T cells, or PBMCs.

Germline CDR1 reads SGHRS; CDR2 reads YFSETQ. V lost 4 bases and J 2 bases, leaving 10 bases between the germline ends. The CDR3 has 14 residues. A few counts support this clone. Original handling: Reference gene primer amplification yielded estimated nucleated cell counts. This table comes from immunoSEQ multiplex PCR, and its TCRdb copy is limited to in-frame clones, with some not included. The V and J calls and clone size are taken from that table; D and trimming were inferred from the DNA. This repertoire shows 200,000 to 250,000 clones, approximately 85% found once; its top ten account for about 7.3%.

This rearrangement joins TRBV5-1 to TRBJ1-3; tentative D call: TRBD1 (6 bases). This sequence originates from a woman in her fifties or sixties with active or convalescent COVID-19. Source material: peripheral blood. The DNA for the CDR3 is TGCGCCAGCAGCCCGGACAGTCCTGGAAACACCATATATTTT. Protein sequence: CASSPDSPGNTIYF.